The 18 T cell receptor beta chains below come from one sample, sequenced in a study of T cell changes during pregnancy in multiple sclerosis (dated by TCRdb to about 2019). The library was produced with the immunoSEQ multiplex PCR assay. TCRdb mirrors the immuneACCESS table, restricted to in-frame sequences. Some clones are absent from its copies; in checked studies, under half trace to an unresolved V gene, and the reason for the others is unknown. This sample has just over 40,000 clones in its table, and 80% to 90% of those were observed once. The ten largest clones take up roughly 0.5% of the sample. The source material was CD4+ T cells from peripheral blood mononuclear cells, sampled in the first trimester of pregnancy. Receptor source: a female donor with multiple sclerosis, enrolled in a pregnancy study.

CDR3 amino acids: CASSGRQIEEAFF. For the CDR3, the DNA is TGCGCCAGCAGTGGGAGGCAGATTGAAGAAGCTTTCTTT. This chain links TRBV10-1 with TRBJ1-1; no reliable D call. The CDR3 covers 13 residues. Trimming pared 4 bases from V and 8 bases from J, leaving 14 bases between. Germline CDR1 and CDR2: WNHNN and SYGVQD (reference sequence).

A single count supports this clone. The V and J genes are TRBV5-1 and TRBJ2-7, with 7 bases fitting TRBD1. Germline V gene lookup returns CDR1 SGHRS and CDR2 YFSETQ. The CDR3 is 13 residues long. J lost 6 bases, V lost 7 bases, and 10 bases had no gene match. The CDR3 DNA is TGCGCCAGCGGCGGACAGGCTGGCTCCGAGCAGTACTTC. As protein: CASGGQAGSEQYF. Supplemented by reference TRBV5-1 and TRBJ2-7, the full variable domain reads KAGVTQTPRYLIKTRGQQVTLSCSPISGHRSVSWYQQTPGQGLQFLFEYFSETQRNKGNFPGRFSGRQFSNSRSEMNVSTLELGDSALYLCASGGQAGSEQYFGPGTRLTVT.

The V gene is TRBV9, the J gene TRBJ2-2; the D is unclear. There are 11 residues in the CDR3. Germline assignment: CDR1 SGDLS and CDR2 YYNGEE. V dropped 4 bases and J dropped 7 bases, with 5 bases sitting between them. The CDR3 reads CASSSHGELFF. The CDR3 DNA reads as TGTGCCAGCAGCAGCCACGGGGAGCTGTTTTTT.

The chain is built from TRBV30 and TRBJ1-4; 9 bases fit TRBD1. The ends lost 3 bases at V and 6 bases at J; junction bases unmatched: 5. Germline V CDR1 and CDR2: GTSNPN, SVGIG (reference sequence). The CDR3 covers 14 residues. CDR3 sequence: CAWSAGQGDEKLFF. As DNA, the CDR3 is TGTGCCTGGAGCGCGGGACAGGGTGATGAAAAACTGTTTTTT.

This clone was observed a single time. The V and J genes are TRBV7-9 and TRBJ2-3; 9 positions agree with TRBD1. CDR1 and CDR2 (germline): SEHNR, FQNEAQ (reference sequence). V was clipped by 1 base and J by 2 bases; unmatched bases: 4. This CDR3 contains 16 residues. The CDR3 region is CASSLGQGDSTDTQYF. The CDR3 DNA follows: TGTGCCAGCAGCTTAGGACAGGGGGACTCCACAGATACGCAGTATTTT.

The V gene is TRBV5-6, the J gene TRBJ2-5; D is possibly TRBD1 (5 bases). CDR3 length equals 14 residues. Trimming cost V 4 bases and J 1 base, with 11 bases left between them. Germline V gene data show CDR1 as SGHDT and CDR2 as YYEEEE. This CDR3 is CASSAQVVQETQYF. The CDR3 DNA is TGTGCCAGCAGCGCACAGGTCGTCCAAGAGACCCAGTACTTC.

The J gene is TRBJ1-5, the V gene TRBV2; 9 bases align to TRBD1. Germline V gene sequence: CDR1 SNHLY, CDR2 FYNNEI. The CDR3 contains 14 residues. V lost 6 bases and J lost 7; bases outside the gene matches: 7. CDR3 region: CASSPTGGRQPQHF. In DNA form, the CDR3 reads TGTGCCAGCAGCCCCACAGGGGGCCGGCAGCCCCAGCATTTT.

This rearrangement joins TRBV19 to TRBJ1-5; D might be TRBD1 (5 bases). The CDR3 totals 16 residues. CDR1 and CDR2 from the germline V gene are LNHDA and SQIVND (reference sequence). V lost 3 bases, J lost 0 bases, and 12 bases lay in between. The CDR3: CASSIRRGYSNQPQHF. In DNA, the CDR3 is TGTGCCAGTAGTATTAGGCGGGGGTATAGCAATCAGCCCCAGCATTTT.

V gene TRBV19 combines with J gene TRBJ1-5, with TRBD1 identical over 8 bases. This CDR3 contains 16 residues. Germline trimming cut 0 bases from V and 3 bases from J; bases unmatched to any gene: 4. CDR1 is LNHDA, CDR2 SQIVND, per germline (reference sequence). CDR3 amino acids: CASSIDRGQDNQPQHF. CDR3 DNA sequence: TGTGCCAGTAGTATAGATAGGGGACAGGACAATCAGCCCCAGCATTTT.

The chain carries TRBV5-6 and TRBJ2-5; D may be TRBD2 (5 bases). Germline V CDR1 and CDR2: SGHDT, YYEEEE. The CDR3 is made up of 14 amino acids. V dropped 0 bases and J dropped 7 bases, with 13 bases sitting between them. The CDR3 sequence: CASSLGLVEGTQYF. In DNA, the CDR3 is TGTGCCAGCAGCTTGGGCCTAGTCGAGGGGACCCAGTACTTC.

The chain couples TRBV29-1 to TRBJ1-1, with D tentatively TRBD1 (5 bases). CDR3 length: 14 residues. Per germline, CDR1 SQVTM and CDR2 ANQGSEA. V shed 4 bases and J shed 2 bases, with 14 bases lying between them. The CDR3 sequence: CSVALRTKNTEAFF. DNA for the CDR3: TGCAGCGTTGCCCTCCGGACAAAAAACACTGAAGCTTTCTTT. Complete variable domain (other parts from reference TRBV29-1 and TRBJ1-1): SAVISQKPSRDICQRGTSLTIQCQVDSQVTMMFWYRQQPGQSLTLIATANQGSEATYESGFVIDKFPISRPNLTFSTLTVSNMSPEDSSIYLCSVALRTKNTEAFFGQGTRLTVV.

This rearrangement joins TRBV19 to TRBJ1-4; 9 nucleotides line up with TRBD1. V lost 2 bases and J lost 9; bases outside the gene matches: 7. The CDR3 has 15 residues. Germline CDR1 and CDR2: LNHDA and SQIVND (reference sequence). The CDR3 bases are TGTGCCAGTAGTATACTTACAGGGGGCATGAAAAAACTGTTTTTT. Its protein product is CASSILTGGMKKLFF.

This clone was detected once. V and J are TRBV7-2 and TRBJ2-3; weak D call: TRBD2 (6 bases). Germline V gene lookup returns CDR1 SGHTA and CDR2 FQGNSA. V shed 3 bases and J shed 7 bases, with 17 bases lying between them. CDR3 length: 15 amino acids. CDR3 residues: CASSFGTLETNTQYF. The CDR3 DNA is TGTGCCAGCAGCTTCGGGACTCTAGAAACGAATACGCAGTATTTT.

The gene calls are TRBV2 and TRBJ2-3; 10 positions agree with TRBD2. J was trimmed by 0 bases and V by 6 bases; bases with no gene match: 9. Germline V CDR1 and CDR2: SNHLY, FYNNEI. The CDR3 is 17 residues long. CDR3 sequence (DNA): TGTGCCAGCAGGGATCTAGCGGGAGTGTTGAGCACAGATACGCAGTATTTT. It encodes CASRDLAGVLSTDTQYF.

This sequence joins TRBV5-1 and TRBJ1-4; 7 bases are shared with TRBD1. Germline lookup yields CDR1 SGHRS and CDR2 YFSETQ. J gave up 2 bases and V 3 bases, and 4 bases lay outside the gene matches. The CDR3 extends over 15 amino acids. Here the CDR3 DNA reads TGCGCCAGCAGCTCGACAGGGCCGACTAATGAAAAACTGTTTTTT. Amino acids: CASSSTGPTNEKLFF.

The V call is TRBV29-1, the J call TRBJ1-2, with 9 bases matching TRBD1. The CDR3 is 13 amino acids. V was pared by 6 bases and J by 4 bases, with 6 bases of the junction left unmatched. CDR1 and CDR2 (germline): SQVTM, ANQGSEA. The CDR3 loop reads CSVRTGVFYGYTF. The CDR3 coding sequence is TGCAGCGTACGGACAGGGGTTTTCTATGGCTACACCTTC. The full variable domain, in which reference TRBV29-1 and TRBJ1-2 provide the parts outside the CDR3, is SAVISQKPSRDICQRGTSLTIQCQVDSQVTMMFWYRQQPGQSLTLIATANQGSEATYESGFVIDKFPISRPNLTFSTLTVSNMSPEDSSIYLCSVRTGVFYGYTFGSGTRLTVV.

In this sample, this clone turned up once. The chain combines TRBV7-2 with TRBJ2-3; no definite D call. This CDR3 comprises 14 residues. Trimming removed 1 base at V and 1 base at J, with 6 bases between. The germline V gene encodes CDR1 SGHTA and CDR2 FQGNSA. The CDR3 bases are TGTGCCAGCAGCTTAGGCGCTGGCACAGATACGCAGTATTTT. This sequence encodes CASSLGAGTDTQYF.

This sequence joins TRBV25-1 and TRBJ2-5; 12 bases line up with TRBD2. The ends lost 4 bases at V and 4 bases at J; junction bases unmatched: 7. The CDR3 totals 16 residues. CDR1 is MGHDK, CDR2 SYGVNS, per germline. The CDR3 loop is CASSVGTSGLRETQYF. CDR3 sequence (DNA): TGTGCCAGCAGTGTCGGGACTAGCGGGCTGAGAGAGACCCAGTACTTC.